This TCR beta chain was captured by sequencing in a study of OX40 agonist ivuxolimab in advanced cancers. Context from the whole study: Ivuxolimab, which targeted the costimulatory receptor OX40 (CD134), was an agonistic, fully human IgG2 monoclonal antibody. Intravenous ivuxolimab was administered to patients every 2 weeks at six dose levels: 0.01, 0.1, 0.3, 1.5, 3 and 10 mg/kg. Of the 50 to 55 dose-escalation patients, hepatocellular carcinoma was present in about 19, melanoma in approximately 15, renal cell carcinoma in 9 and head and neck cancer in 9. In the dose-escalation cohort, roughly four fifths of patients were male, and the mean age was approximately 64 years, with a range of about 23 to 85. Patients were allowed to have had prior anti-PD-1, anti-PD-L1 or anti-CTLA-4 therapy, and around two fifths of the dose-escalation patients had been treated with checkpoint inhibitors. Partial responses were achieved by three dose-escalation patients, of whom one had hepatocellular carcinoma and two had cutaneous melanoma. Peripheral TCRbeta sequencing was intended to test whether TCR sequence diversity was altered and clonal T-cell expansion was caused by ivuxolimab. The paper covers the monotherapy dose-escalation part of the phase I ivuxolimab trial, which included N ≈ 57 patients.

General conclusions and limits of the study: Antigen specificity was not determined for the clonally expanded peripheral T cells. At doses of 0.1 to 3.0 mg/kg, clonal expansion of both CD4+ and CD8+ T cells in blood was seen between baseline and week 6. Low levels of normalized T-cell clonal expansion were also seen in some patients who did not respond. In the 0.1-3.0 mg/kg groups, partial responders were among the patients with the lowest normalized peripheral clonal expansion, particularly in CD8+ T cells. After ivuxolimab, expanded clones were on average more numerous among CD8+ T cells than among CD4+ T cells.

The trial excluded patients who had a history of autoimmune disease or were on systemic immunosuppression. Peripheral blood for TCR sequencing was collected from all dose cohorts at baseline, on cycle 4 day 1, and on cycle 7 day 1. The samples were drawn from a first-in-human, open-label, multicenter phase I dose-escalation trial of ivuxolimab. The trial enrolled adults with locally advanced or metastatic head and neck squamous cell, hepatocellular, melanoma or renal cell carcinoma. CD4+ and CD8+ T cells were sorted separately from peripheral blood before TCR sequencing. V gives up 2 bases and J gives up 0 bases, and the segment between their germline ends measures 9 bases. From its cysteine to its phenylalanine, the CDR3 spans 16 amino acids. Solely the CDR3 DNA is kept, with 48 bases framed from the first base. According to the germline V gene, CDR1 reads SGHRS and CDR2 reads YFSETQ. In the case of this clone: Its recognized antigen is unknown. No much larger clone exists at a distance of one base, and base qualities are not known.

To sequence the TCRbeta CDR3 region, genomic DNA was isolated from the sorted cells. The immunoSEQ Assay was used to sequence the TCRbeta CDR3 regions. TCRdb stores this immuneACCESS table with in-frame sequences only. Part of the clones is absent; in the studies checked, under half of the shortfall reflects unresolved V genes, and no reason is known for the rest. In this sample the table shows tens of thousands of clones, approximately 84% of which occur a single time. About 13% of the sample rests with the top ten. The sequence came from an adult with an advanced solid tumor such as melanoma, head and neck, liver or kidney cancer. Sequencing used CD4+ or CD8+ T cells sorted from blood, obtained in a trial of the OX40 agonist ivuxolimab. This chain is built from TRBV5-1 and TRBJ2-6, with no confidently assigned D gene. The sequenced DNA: TGCGCCAGCAGCTTCGGCGGTACCTCTGGGGCCAACGTCCTGACTTTC. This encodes CASSFGGTSGANVLTF.